Below, 16 T cell receptor beta chains from the same sample are listed, as sequenced in a study of blood T cells in healthy people across ages (dated by TCRdb to the mid-2010s). The method was 5' RACE. The data were produced on an Illumina HiSeq 2500. A second PCR of about 6 to 11 cycles was performed with a sample-barcoded 5' primer and a J-beta primer mix. TCRdb handled the public reads itself, with Q25 trimming in fastp and clone calling in MiXCR, and kept productive beta chains. Rows are unified per CDR3 protein, each entry keeping the most common DNA and genes. In this sample the table shows hundreds of thousands of distinct CDR3 sequences, approximately 60% of which occur a single time. Clones ranked in the top ten supply 20% to 30% of the sample. The sample was blood. The source is a man in his forties or fifties in good health.

The CDR3 DNA follows: TGTGCCAGCAGCCAAATCCGGGGTCAGCCCCAGCATTTT. Translated, it gives CASSQIRGQPQHF. The chain employs TRBV6-2 or TRBV6-3 and TRBJ1-5; D is unresolved. CDR1 and CDR2 from the germline V gene are MNHEY and SVGEGT. V lost 6 bases and J 6 bases, leaving 12 bases between the germline ends. The CDR3 sequence is 13 residues long.

This clonotype was detected a few times. V and J are TRBV3-1 and TRBJ1-2; 7 positions match TRBD1. Germline V lookup: CDR1 LGHDT, CDR2 YNNKEL (reference sequence). The CDR3 consists of 15 residues. Trimming cost V 5 bases and J 8 bases; bases outside gene matches: 14. The DNA of the CDR3 is TGTGCCAGCAGCGAATACGTTACAGGGGATGCGGGCTACACCTTC. It yields the protein CASSEYVTGDAGYTF.

This clonotype has only a few counts. The CDR3 DNA follows: TGTGCCTGGGGGGACAGGGGGGAGACCCAGTACTTC. It yields the protein CAWGDRGETQYF. The chain employs TRBV12-3 or TRBV12-4 and TRBJ2-5, with 11 nucleotides matching TRBD1. V shed 11 bases and J 5 bases; nucleotides not matched to a gene: 4. The CDR3 extends over 12 amino acids.

Remarks on this clonotype: It may be a read error: a sequence one base away is much more abundant. The V call is TRBV3-1, the J call TRBJ1-2; possible D gene TRBD1, 5 bases. Per the germline V gene, CDR1 is LGHDT and CDR2 is YNNKEL (reference sequence). Trimming shortened V by 4 bases and J by 3 bases, and 15 bases separated the two germline ends. The CDR3 is made up of 15 amino acids. The CDR3 protein is CASSPIRGGDYGYTF. The DNA for the CDR3 is TGTGCCAGCAGCCCCATCCGGGGCGGTGACTATGGCTACACCTTC.

This chain joins TRBV12-3 or TRBV12-4 and TRBJ1-2, with D possibly TRBD1 on 6 matching bases. Trimming left V 5 bases short and J 2 bases short, with 18 bases between. This CDR3 region has 16 residues. In DNA, the CDR3 is TGTGCCAGCAGTCCAGTCAGGGGATCAGGGAACTATGGCTACACCTTC. Residues: CASSPVRGSGNYGYTF.

V usage is TRBV2 and J usage is TRBJ1-1; 7 bases align to TRBD1. J was trimmed by 5 bases and V by 4 bases; bases with no gene match: 4. The V gene's germline CDR1 is SNHLY and CDR2 FYNNEI. The CDR3 contains 13 residues. This chain's CDR3 is CASSATGRTEAFF. The DNA for the CDR3 is TGTGCCAGCAGTGCGACAGGGAGGACTGAAGCTTTCTTT.

V is TRBV15 and J is TRBJ2-3; a weak D match, TRBD1 (6 bases). V was trimmed by 0 bases and J by 3 bases, leaving 13 bases between them. The CDR3 is 16 amino acids. Germline V gene data show CDR1 as LNHNV and CDR2 as YYDKDF (reference sequence). CDR3 residues: CATSRDLGTLTDTQYF. CDR3 nucleotide sequence: TGTGCCACCAGCAGAGATTTGGGGACATTGACAGATACGCAGTATTTT.

This clonotype came up a few times. The rearrangement uses TRBV12-3 or TRBV12-4 and TRBJ2-3; D is tentatively TRBD1 or TRBD2 (5 bases each). The CDR3 extends over 15 amino acids. V was cut by 2 bases and J by 2 bases, with 11 bases left in between. CDR3 sequence (DNA): TGTGCCAGCAGTTTAAGGGACCCACACACAGATACGCAGTATTTT. Translation: CASSLRDPHTDTQYF.

J is TRBJ2-7 and V is TRBV4-2; TRBD1 agrees at 11 bases. V lost 0 bases to trimming and J lost 3 bases; unmatched junction nucleotides: 10. From germline, CDR1 is LGHNA and CDR2 YNFKEQ. This CDR3 has 18 residues. CDR3 protein: CASSQDTSDRGLNYEQYF. The CDR3, as DNA: TGTGCCAGCAGCCAAGACACCTCGGACAGGGGGCTCAACTACGAGCAGTACTTC.

V gene TRBV12-3 or TRBV12-4 combines with J gene TRBJ1-5; D is possibly TRBD1 (6 bases). Trimming left V 3 bases short and J 5 bases short, with 11 bases between. There are 14 residues in the CDR3. The CDR3: CASSFVQGHQPQHF. The CDR3 bases are TGTGCCAGCAGTTTTGTTCAGGGGCATCAGCCCCAGCATTTT.

The chain links TRBV7-2 to TRBJ2-5; D unresolved. This CDR3 has 14 residues. CDR1 is SGHTA, CDR2 FQGNSA, per germline. V lost 2 bases and J lost 2, with 9 bases in between. DNA for the CDR3: TGTGCCAGCAGCTTACTAGGGTTACAAGAGACCCAGTACTTC. It specifies CASSLLGLQETQYF.

The chain couples TRBV11-2 to TRBJ2-7, with 9 positions matching TRBD2. V lost 2 bases and J lost 0; bases outside the gene matches: 8. The length of the CDR3 is 17 residues. Germline V CDR1 and CDR2: SGHAT, FQNNGV. CDR3 amino acids: CASSLTSGQRISYEQYF. As DNA, the CDR3 is TGTGCCAGCAGCTTAACTAGCGGGCAACGGATCTCCTACGAGCAGTACTTC.

This rearrangement joins TRBV10-3 to TRBJ2-5, with TRBD1 matching over 8 bases. Germline trimming cut 6 bases from V and 4 bases from J; bases unmatched to any gene: 1. Looked up from germline, CDR1 is ENHRY and CDR2 is SYGVKD. The CDR3 contains 12 residues. In nucleotides, the CDR3 is TGTGCCATCAGCGGGACAGGAGAGACCCAGTACTTC. It specifies CAISGTGETQYF.

The chain has TRBV12-3 or TRBV12-4 and TRBJ2-1, with TRBD1 matching 9 bases. The CDR3 is 17 residues long. Germline trimming cut 6 bases from V and 7 bases from J; bases unmatched to any gene: 16. The CDR3 here is CASSRLTGTGIGNEQFF. The CDR3 DNA reads as TGTGCCAGCAGCCGTTTAACGGGGACAGGGATTGGGAATGAGCAGTTCTTC.

This clonotype was found a few times. The V call is TRBV20-1, the J call TRBJ2-2, with D perhaps TRBD2 (5 bases). CDR1 and CDR2 (germline): DFQATT, SNEGSKA (reference sequence). CDR3 length equals 13 residues. V was cut by 6 bases and J by 5 bases, with 13 bases left in between. CDR3 sequence (DNA): TGCAGTGCCCAACCACTAGGGACCGGGGAGCTGTTTTTT. Protein sequence: CSAQPLGTGELFF.

The chain links TRBV7-6 to TRBJ1-5, with TRBD1 as a possible D gene (5 bases). V was pared by 1 base and J by 4 bases, with 14 bases between. Per the germline V gene, CDR1 is SGHVS and CDR2 is FNYEAQ. There are 16 residues in the CDR3. CDR3 residues: CASSLGGVWGNQPQHF. The DNA of the CDR3 is TGTGCCAGCAGCTTAGGGGGCGTGTGGGGGAATCAGCCCCAGCATTTT.